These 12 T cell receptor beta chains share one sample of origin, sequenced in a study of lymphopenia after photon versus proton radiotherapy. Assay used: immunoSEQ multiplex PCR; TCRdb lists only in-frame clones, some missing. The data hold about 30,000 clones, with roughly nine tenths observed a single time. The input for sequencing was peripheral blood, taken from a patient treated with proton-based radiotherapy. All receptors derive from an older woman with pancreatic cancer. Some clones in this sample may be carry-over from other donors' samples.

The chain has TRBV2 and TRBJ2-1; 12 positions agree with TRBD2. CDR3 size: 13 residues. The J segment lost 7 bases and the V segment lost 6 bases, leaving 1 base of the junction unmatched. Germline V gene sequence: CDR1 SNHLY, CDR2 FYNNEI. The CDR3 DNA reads TGTGCCAGCAGCGGACTAGCGGGGAATGAGCAGTTCTTC. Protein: CASSGLAGNEQFF.

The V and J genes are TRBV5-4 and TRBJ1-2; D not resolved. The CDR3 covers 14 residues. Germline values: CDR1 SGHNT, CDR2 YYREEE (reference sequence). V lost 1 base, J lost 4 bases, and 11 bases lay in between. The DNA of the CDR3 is TGTGCCAGCAGCTTGTCGGGAAAGGGCTATGGCTACACCTTC. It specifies CASSLSGKGYGYTF.

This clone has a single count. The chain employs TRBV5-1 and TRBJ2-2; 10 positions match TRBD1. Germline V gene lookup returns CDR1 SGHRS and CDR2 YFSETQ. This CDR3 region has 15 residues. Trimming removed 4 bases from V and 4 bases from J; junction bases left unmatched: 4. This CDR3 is CASSQTGGGTGELFF. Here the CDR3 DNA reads TGCGCCAGCAGCCAGACAGGGGGCGGCACCGGGGAGCTGTTTTTT. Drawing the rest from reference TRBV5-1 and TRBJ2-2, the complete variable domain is KAGVTQTPRYLIKTRGQQVTLSCSPISGHRSVSWYQQTPGQGLQFLFEYFSETQRNKGNFPGRFSGRQFSNSRSEMNVSTLELGDSALYLCASSQTGGGTGELFFGEGSRLTVL.

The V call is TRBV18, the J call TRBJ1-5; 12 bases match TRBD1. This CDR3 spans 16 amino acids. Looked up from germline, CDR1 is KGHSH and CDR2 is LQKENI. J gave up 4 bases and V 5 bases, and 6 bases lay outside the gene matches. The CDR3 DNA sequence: TGTGCCAGCTCAACGGGACAGGGGGCTGGTAATCAGCCCCAGCATTTT. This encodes CASSTGQGAGNQPQHF.

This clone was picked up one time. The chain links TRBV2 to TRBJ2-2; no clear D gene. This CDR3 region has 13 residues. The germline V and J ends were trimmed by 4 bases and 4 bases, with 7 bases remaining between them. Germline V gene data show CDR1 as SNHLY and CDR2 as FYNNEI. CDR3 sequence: CASSGRGTGELFF. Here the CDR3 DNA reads TGTGCCAGCAGTGGCCGCGGCACCGGGGAGCTGTTTTTT.

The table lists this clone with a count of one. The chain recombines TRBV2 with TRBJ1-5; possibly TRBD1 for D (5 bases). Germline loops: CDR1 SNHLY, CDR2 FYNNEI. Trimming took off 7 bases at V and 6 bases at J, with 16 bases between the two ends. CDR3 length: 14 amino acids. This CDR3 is CASNLQGGSQPQHF. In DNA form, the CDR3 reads TGTGCCAGCAATCTTCAGGGAGGGAGTCAGCCCCAGCATTTT.

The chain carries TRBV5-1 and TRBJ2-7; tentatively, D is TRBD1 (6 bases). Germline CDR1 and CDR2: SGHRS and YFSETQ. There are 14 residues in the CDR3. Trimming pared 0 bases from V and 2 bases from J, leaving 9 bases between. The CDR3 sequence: CASSLGDKPYEQYF. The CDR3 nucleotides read TGCGCCAGCAGCTTGGGGGACAAGCCCTACGAGCAGTACTTC.

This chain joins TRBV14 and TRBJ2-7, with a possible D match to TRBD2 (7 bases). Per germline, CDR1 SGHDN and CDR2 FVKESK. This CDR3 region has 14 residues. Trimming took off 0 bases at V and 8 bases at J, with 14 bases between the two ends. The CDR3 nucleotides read TGTGCCAGCAGCCAAGATCGGGGGGCTACGAAGCAGTACTTC. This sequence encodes CASSQDRGATKQYF.

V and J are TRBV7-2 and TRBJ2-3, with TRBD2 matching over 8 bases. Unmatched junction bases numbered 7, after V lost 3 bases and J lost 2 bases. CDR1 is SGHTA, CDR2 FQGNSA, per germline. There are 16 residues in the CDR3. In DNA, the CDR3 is TGTGCCAGCAGCTTGGACAAGCGGGAGTACACAGATACGCAGTATTTT. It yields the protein CASSLDKREYTDTQYF.

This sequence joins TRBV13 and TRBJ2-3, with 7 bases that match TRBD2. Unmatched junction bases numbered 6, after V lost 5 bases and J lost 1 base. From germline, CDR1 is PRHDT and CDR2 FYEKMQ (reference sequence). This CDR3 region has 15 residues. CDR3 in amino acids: CASSAETSGTDTQYF. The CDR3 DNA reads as TGTGCCAGCAGCGCCGAAACTAGCGGCACAGATACGCAGTATTTT.

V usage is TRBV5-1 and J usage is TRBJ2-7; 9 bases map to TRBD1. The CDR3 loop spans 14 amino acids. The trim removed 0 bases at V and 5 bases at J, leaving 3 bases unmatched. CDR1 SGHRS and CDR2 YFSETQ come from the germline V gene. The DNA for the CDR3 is TGCGCCAGCAGCTTGGGGACAGGGGTACACGAGCAGTACTTC. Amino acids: CASSLGTGVHEQYF.

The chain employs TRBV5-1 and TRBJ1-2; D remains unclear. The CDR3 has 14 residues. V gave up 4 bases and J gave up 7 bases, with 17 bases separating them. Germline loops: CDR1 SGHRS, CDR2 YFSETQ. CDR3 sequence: CASSPSGLPSGYTF. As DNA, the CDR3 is TGCGCCAGCAGCCCATCGGGTCTTCCCAGTGGCTACACCTTC.